The clone carrying this T cell receptor beta chain was found many times. What it binds is unknown. Both TCR beta VDJ combination and CDR3 sequence profiling were carried out. Genomic DNA was the template for this profiling. TCRdb re-called the reads with MiXCR, one entry per CDR3 protein. The sample lists 250,000 to 300,000 distinct CDR3 sequences; 45% to 70% were seen once. CDR1 SNHLY and CDR2 FYNNEI come from the germline V gene. This CDR3 contains 12 residues. The V gene lost 8 bases and the J gene lost 0 bases, with 8 bases spanning the gap. The data belong to a study of CD8+CD57+ T cells in acquired aplastic anemia. Study-level information: Sorted CD4+ and CD8+ cell DNA averaged around 3.5 ug.

Study results and limitations: Patients and controls were found to share 25 to 30 CD8+ CDR3 sequences. Controls did not differ significantly from patients in CD8+ Simpson's diversity.

Sequenced sample: sorted CD4+, CD8+, or CD8+CD57+ T cells (not recorded which) from PBMCs. This clonotype originated in a human donor with severe aplastic anemia or a healthy control (not recorded which). This chain links TRBV2 with TRBJ2-7; D unresolved. CDR3 DNA sequence: TGTGCCAGCGCGACACTCTCCTACGAGCAGTACTTC. This gives the protein CASATLSYEQYF. Complete variable domain (other parts from reference TRBV2 and TRBJ2-7): EPEVTQTPSHQVTQMGQEVILRCVPISNHLYFYWYRQILGQKVEFLVSFYNNEISEKSEIFDDQFSVERPDGSNFTLKIRSTKLEDSAMYFCASATLSYEQYFGPGTRLTVT.